The text below deals with one T cell receptor (beta chain). The source of the sample is a study of blood T cell repertoires in COVID-19. The data were produced by immunoSEQ multiplex PCR, yet TCRdb's version contains in-frame clones alone and is incomplete. Here the sample spans about 14,000 clones, 70% to 90% being singletons. Looked up from germline, CDR1 is MDHEN and CDR2 is SYDVKM. The CDR3 covers 15 residues. Germline trimming cut 5 bases from V and 5 bases from J; bases unmatched to any gene: 12. The receptor was derived from a human donor with active COVID-19. The donor label of this sample is uncertain. Material for sequencing was peripheral blood. The chain employs TRBV28 and TRBJ2-7, with 7 bases that match TRBD1. CDR3 sequence: CASSPPGGYADEQYF. In nucleotides, the CDR3 is TGTGCCAGCAGTCCCCCAGGGGGATATGCAGACGAGCAGTACTTC.